What follows is one TCR beta chain and its context. As it was prepared, the TCRbeta library received unique molecular identifiers. TCRdb re-derived calls from the PCR reads in MiXCR, one entry per CDR3 protein. The sample yields roughly 200,000 distinct CDR3 sequences, about 14% seen once. These data come from a study of T-cell reconstitution after alpha-beta-depleted transplantation in children. The V gene's germline CDR1 is SEHNR and CDR2 FQNEAQ (reference sequence). V was pared by 4 bases and J by 4 bases, with 17 bases between. This CDR3 region has 15 residues. This chain joins TRBV7-9 and TRBJ2-7; TRBD1 might be the D (6 bases). The source is a human donor who donated a stem cell graft to a child with acute lymphoblastic leukemia. This specimen was PBMCs from the stem cell graft donor, taken from the stem cell graft. The CDR3 reads CASSSKTARGYEQYF. DNA of the CDR3: TGTGCCAGCAGCTCCAAAACCGCTAGGGGGTACGAGCAGTACTTC.